Included here is one TCR beta chain sequence, with context. CDR1 is MNHEY and CDR2 is SMNVEV in the germline V gene (reference sequence). This CDR3 has 17 residues. Germline trimming cut 6 bases from V and 1 base from J; bases unmatched to any gene: 9. The data originate from a study of blood T cell repertoires in COVID-19. Study overall: The origin of the acute and convalescent COVID-19 samples was the United States, Italy and Spain. Nucleic acid was either cDNA or gDNA, and it came from T cells, B-cell-depleted T cells, or PBMCs.

How the authors handled the data: Quantification of nucleated cells was approximated via reference gene primer amplification. This table comes from immunoSEQ multiplex PCR, and its TCRdb copy is limited to in-frame clones, with some not included. V, J and clone size derive from that table, while D and trimming were established from the DNA sequence. Of about 120,000 clones in the sample, 88% are singletons; the top ten hold under 13%. The source is a man over 45 with acute or convalescent COVID-19. This chain links TRBV27 with TRBJ1-6; TRBD1 matches 7 bases. Sequencing was performed on peripheral blood. The CDR3 bases are TGTGCCAGCAGAAGGGGGCAACAGGGGTCCTATAATTCACCCCTCCACTTT. Protein sequence: CASRRGQQGSYNSPLHF.